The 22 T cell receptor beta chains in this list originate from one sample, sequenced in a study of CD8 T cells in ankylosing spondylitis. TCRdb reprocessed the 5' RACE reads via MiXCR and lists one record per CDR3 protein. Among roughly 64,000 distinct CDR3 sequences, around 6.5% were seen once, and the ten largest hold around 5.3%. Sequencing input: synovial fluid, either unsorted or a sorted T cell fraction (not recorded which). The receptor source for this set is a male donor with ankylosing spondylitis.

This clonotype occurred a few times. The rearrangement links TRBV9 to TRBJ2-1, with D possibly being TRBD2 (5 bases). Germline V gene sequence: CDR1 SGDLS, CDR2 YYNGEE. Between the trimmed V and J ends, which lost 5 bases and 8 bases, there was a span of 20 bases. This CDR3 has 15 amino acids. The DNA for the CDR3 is TGTGCCAGCAGGGAGGCGAGGAGTTTAAGAGATGAGCAGTTCTTC. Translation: CASREARSLRDEQFF.

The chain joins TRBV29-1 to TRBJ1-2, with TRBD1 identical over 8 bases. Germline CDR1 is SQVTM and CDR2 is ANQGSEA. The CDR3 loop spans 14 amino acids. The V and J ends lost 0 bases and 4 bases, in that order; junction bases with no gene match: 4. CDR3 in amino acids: CSVEDRGPGYGYTF. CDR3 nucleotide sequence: TGCAGCGTTGAAGACAGGGGGCCCGGCTATGGCTACACCTTC.

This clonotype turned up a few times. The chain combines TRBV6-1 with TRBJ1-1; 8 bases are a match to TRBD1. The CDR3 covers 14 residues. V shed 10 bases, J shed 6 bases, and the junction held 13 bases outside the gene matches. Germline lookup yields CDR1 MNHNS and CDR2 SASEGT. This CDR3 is CAITWTGSIAEAFF. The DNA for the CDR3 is TGTGCCATCACATGGACAGGGTCGATCGCTGAAGCTTTCTTT.

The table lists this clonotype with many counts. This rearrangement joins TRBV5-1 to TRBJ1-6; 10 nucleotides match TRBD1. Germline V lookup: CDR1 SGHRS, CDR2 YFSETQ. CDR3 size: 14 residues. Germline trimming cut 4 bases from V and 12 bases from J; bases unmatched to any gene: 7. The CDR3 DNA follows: TGCGCCAGCAGCCCAGGGACAGGGGACTTACCCCTCCACTTT. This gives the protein CASSPGTGDLPLHF.

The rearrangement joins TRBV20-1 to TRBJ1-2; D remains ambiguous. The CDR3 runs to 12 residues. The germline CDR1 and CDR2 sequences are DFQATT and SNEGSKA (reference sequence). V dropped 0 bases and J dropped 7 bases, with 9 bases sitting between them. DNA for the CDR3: TGCAGTGCTAGAGATCTTAGTGTTGGCTACACCTTC. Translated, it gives CSARDLSVGYTF.

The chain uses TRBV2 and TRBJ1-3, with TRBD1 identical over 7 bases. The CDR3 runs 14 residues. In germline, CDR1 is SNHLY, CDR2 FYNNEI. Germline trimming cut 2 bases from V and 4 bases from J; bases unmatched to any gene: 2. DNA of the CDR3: TGTGCCAGCAGTGAACGACAGGGAGGAAACACCATATATTTT. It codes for CASSERQGGNTIYF.

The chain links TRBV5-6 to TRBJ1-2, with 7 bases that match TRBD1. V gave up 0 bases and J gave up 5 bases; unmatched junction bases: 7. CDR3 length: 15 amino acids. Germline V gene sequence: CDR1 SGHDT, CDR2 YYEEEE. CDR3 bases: TGTGCCAGCAGCTTGGGATGGGACAGATTTTATGGCTACACCTTC. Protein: CASSLGWDRFYGYTF.

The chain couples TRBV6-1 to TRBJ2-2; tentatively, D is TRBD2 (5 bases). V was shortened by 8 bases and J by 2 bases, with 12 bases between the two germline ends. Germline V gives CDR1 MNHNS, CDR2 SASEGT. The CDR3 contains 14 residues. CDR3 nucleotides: TGTGCCAGCGGGTGGGAGTTTAACACCGGGGAGCTGTTTTTT. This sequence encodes CASGWEFNTGELFF.

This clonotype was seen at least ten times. DNA of the CDR3: TGCAGTGCCCTGGGGCTAGCAGGCGTCAGCTCCTACAATGAGCAGTTCTTC. Its protein is CSALGLAGVSSYNEQFF. The chain uses TRBV20-1 and TRBJ2-1; D possibly matches TRBD1 or TRBD2 (5 bases each). The CDR3 is made up of 17 amino acids. The germline gives CDR1 DFQATT, CDR2 SNEGSKA (reference sequence). The ends were cut back, 6 bases at V and 0 bases at J, with 21 bases in the middle.

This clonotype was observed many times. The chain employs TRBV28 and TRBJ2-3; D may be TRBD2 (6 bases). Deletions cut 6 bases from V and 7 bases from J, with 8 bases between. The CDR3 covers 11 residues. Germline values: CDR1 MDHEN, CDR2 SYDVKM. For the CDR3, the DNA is TGTGCCAGCAGGGACTATTATACGCAGTATTTT. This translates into CASRDYYTQYF.

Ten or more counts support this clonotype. The CDR3 region has the DNA TGTGCCAGCAGTTTCCGTTGGGCTAGCGGGAATGTGTGGACCGGGGAGCTGTTTTTT. Amino acids: CASSFRWASGNVWTGELFF. This chain uses TRBV12-3 or TRBV12-4 with TRBJ2-2; 9 bases line up with TRBD2. Trimming removed 3 bases from V and 5 bases from J; junction bases left unmatched: 16. The CDR3 consists of 19 residues.

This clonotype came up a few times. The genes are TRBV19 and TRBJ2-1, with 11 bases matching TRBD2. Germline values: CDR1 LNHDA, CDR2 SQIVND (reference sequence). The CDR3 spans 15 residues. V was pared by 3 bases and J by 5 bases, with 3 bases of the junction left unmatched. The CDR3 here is CASSIGGLADNEQFF. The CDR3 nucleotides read TGTGCCAGTAGTATCGGGGGACTAGCGGACAATGAGCAGTTCTTC.

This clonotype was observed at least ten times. CDR3 sequence: CASTFGRGRPYNEQFF. Written as DNA, the CDR3 is TGTGCCAGCACCTTTGGGAGGGGGCGACCCTACAATGAGCAGTTCTTC. The chain combines TRBV6-1 with TRBJ2-1, with D perhaps given as TRBD1 or TRBD2 (7 bases each). V lost 7 bases and J 2 bases, leaving 18 bases between the germline ends. CDR1 is MNHNS and CDR2 is SASEGT in the germline V gene. This CDR3 has 16 amino acids.

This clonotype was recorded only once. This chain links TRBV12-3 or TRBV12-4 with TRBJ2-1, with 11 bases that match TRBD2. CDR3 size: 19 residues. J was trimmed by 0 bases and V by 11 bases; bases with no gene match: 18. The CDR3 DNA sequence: TGTGCCTTCAGTTTCCACCTTAGCGGGAGGGCCCGCTCCTACAATGAGCAGTTCTTC. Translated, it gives CAFSFHLSGRARSYNEQFF.

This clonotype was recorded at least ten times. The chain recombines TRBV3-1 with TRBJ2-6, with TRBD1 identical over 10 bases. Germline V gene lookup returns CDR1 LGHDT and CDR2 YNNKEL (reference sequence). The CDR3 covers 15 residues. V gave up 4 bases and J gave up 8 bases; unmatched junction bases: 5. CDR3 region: CASSRDRGRPNVLTF. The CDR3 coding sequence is TGTGCCAGCAGCCGAGACAGGGGGCGCCCCAACGTCCTGACTTTC.

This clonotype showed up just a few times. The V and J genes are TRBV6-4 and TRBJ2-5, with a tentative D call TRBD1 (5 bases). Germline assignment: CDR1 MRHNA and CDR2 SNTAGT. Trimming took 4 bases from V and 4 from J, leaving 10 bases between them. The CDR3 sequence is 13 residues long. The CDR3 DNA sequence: TGTGCCAGCAGTGGGTCTAGGGGAGAGACCCAGTACTTC. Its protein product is CASSGSRGETQYF.

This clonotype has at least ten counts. The CDR3: CASSPDRGWPETQYF. DNA for the CDR3: TGTGCCAGCAGCCCAGACAGGGGCTGGCCTGAGACCCAGTACTTC. The chain recombines TRBV12-3 or TRBV12-4 with TRBJ2-5; 8 nucleotides align to TRBD1. This CDR3 region has 15 residues. Germline trimming cut 6 bases from V and 5 bases from J; bases unmatched to any gene: 11.

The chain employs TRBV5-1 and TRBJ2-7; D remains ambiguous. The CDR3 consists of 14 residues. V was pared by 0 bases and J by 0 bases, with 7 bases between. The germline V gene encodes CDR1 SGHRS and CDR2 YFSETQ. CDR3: CASSLEPNSYEQYF. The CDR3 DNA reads TGCGCCAGCAGCTTGGAGCCTAACTCCTACGAGCAGTACTTC.

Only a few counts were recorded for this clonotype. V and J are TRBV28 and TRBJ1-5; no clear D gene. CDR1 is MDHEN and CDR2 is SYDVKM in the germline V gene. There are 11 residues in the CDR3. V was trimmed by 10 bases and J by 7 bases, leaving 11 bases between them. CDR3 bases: TGTGCCACCCAACCTAACCAGCCCCAGCATTTT. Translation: CATQPNQPQHF.

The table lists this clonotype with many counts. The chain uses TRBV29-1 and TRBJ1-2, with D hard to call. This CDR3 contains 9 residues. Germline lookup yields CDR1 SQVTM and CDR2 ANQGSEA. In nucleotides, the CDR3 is TGCAGTTGGGTGGGGGGCTACACCTTC. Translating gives CSWVGGYTF.

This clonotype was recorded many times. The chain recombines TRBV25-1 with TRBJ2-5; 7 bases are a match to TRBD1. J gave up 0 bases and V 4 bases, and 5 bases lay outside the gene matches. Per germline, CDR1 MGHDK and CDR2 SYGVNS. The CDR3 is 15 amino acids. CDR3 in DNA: TGTGCCAGCAGTGCGAGACAGGGTAACCAAGAGACCCAGTACTTC. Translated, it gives CASSARQGNQETQYF.

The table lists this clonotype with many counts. The CDR3 bases are TGTGCCAGCAGTTATGACAGGGGTCCCTACGAGCAGTACTTC. The encoded protein is CASSYDRGPYEQYF. V and J are TRBV27 and TRBJ2-7, with 8 bases lining up with TRBD1. CDR1 is MNHEY, CDR2 SMNVEV, per germline (reference sequence). Unmatched junction bases numbered 4, after V lost 4 bases and J lost 2 bases. The CDR3 consists of 14 residues.